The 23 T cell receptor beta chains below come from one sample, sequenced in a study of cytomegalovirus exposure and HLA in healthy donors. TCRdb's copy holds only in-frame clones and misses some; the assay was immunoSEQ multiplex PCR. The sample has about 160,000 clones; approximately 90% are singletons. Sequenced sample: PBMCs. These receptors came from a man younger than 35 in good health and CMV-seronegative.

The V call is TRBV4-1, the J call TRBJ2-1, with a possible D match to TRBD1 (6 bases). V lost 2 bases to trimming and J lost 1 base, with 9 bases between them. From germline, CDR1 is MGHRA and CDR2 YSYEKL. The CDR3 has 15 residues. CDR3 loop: CASSQPGASYNEQFF. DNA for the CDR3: TGCGCCAGCAGCCAACCAGGGGCGTCCTACAATGAGCAGTTCTTC.

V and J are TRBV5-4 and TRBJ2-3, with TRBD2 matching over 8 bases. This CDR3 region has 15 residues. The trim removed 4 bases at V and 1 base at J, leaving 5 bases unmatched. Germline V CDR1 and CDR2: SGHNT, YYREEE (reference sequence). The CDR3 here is CASSDKRGRTDTQYF. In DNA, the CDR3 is TGTGCCAGCAGCGATAAGCGGGGGCGCACAGATACGCAGTATTTT.

The chain's CDR3 is CASSLLGTGNTEAFF. DNA for the CDR3: TGCGCCAGCAGCCTGCTCGGGACAGGGAACACTGAAGCTTTCTTT. The chain joins TRBV5-1 to TRBJ1-1; 8 bases are a match to TRBD1. Looked up from germline, CDR1 is SGHRS and CDR2 is YFSETQ. The CDR3 is 15 residues long. The V gene end was trimmed by 4 bases and the J gene end by 1 base; junction bases not matched to a gene: 6.

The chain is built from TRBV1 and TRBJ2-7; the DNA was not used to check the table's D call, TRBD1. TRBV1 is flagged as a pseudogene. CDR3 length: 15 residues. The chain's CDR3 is CTSSHPRNTGREQYV. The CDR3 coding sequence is TGCACCAGCAGCCACCCCCGAAACACAGGGCGCGAGCAGTACGTC.

The CDR3 bases are TGTGCCAGCAGTTTGAGTTTCGCCTACGAGCAGTACTTC. It specifies CASSLSFAYEQYF. The chain combines TRBV27 with TRBJ2-7; D remains unclear. Trimming removed 3 bases from V and 2 bases from J, with 8 bases in between. The CDR3 contains 13 residues. CDR1 is MNHEY and CDR2 is SMNVEV in the germline V gene (reference sequence).

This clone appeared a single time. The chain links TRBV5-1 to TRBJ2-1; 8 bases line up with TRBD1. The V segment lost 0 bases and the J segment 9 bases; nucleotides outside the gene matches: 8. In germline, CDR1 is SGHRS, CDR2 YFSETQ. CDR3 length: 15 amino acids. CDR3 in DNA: TGCGCCAGCAGCTTGGAGTGGACAGGGCGTGGTGAGCAGTTCTTC. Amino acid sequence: CASSLEWTGRGEQFF. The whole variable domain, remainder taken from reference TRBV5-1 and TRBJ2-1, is KAGVTQTPRYLIKTRGQQVTLSCSPISGHRSVSWYQQTPGQGLQFLFEYFSETQRNKGNFPGRFSGRQFSNSRSEMNVSTLELGDSALYLCASSLEWTGRGEQFFGPGTRLTVL.

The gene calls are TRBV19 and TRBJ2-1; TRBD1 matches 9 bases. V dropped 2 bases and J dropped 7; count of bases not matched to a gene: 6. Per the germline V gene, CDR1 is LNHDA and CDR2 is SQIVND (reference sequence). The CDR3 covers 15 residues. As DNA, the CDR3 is TGTGCCAGTAGTATAACAGACAGGGGGGCTAATGAGCAGTTCTTC. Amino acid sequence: CASSITDRGANEQFF.

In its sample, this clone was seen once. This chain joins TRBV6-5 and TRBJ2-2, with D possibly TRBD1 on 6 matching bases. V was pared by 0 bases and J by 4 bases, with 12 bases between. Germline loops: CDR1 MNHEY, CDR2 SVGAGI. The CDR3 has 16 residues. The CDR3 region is CASSYSYRALTGELFF. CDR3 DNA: TGTGCCAGCAGTTACTCGTACAGGGCTCTCACCGGGGAGCTGTTTTTT.

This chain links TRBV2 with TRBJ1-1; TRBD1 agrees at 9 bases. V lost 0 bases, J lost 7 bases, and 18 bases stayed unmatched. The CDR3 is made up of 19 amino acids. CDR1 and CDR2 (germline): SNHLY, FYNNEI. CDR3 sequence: CASSEAEQGARVLDSEAFF. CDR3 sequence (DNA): TGTGCCAGCAGTGAAGCGGAACAGGGGGCGCGAGTTTTAGACAGTGAAGCTTTCTTT.

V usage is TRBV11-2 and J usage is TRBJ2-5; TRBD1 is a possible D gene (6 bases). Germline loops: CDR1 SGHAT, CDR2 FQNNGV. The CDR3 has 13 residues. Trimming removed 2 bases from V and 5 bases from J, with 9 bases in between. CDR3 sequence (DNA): TGTGCCAGCAGCTTATCTACAGGGGAGACCCAGTACTTC. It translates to CASSLSTGETQYF.

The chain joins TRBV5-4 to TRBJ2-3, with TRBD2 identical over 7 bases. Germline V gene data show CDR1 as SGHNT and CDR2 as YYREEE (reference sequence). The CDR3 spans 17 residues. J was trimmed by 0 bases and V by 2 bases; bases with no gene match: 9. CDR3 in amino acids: CASSFYRGGRSTDTQYF. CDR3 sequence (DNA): TGTGCCAGCAGCTTTTATCGCGGGGGAAGGAGCACAGATACGCAGTATTTT.

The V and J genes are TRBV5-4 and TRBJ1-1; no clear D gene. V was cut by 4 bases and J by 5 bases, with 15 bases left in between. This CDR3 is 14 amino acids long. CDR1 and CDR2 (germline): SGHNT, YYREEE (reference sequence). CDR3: CASSREAPQTEAFF. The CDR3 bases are TGTGCCAGCAGCCGTGAGGCCCCACAAACTGAAGCTTTCTTT.

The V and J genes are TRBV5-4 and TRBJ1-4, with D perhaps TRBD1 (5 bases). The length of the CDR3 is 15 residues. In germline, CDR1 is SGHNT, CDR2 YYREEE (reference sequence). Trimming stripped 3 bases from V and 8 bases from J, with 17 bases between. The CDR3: CASSSRGGTREKLFF. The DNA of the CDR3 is TGTGCCAGCAGCTCCCGGGGGGGGACGAGGGAAAAACTGTTTTTT.

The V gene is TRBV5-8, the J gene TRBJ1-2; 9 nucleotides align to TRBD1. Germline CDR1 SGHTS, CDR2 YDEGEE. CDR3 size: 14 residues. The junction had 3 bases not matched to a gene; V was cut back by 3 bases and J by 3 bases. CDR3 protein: CASSSGTGHYGYTF. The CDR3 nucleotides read TGTGCCAGCAGCTCGGGGACAGGGCACTATGGCTACACCTTC.

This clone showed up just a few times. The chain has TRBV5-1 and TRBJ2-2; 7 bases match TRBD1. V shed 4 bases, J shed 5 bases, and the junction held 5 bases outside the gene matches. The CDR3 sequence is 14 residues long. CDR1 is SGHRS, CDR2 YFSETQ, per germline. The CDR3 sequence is CASSMGQSTGELFF. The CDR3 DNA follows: TGCGCCAGCAGCATGGGACAGTCAACCGGGGAGCTGTTTTTT. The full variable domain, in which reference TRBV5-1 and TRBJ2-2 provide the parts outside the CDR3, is KAGVTQTPRYLIKTRGQQVTLSCSPISGHRSVSWYQQTPGQGLQFLFEYFSETQRNKGNFPGRFSGRQFSNSRSEMNVSTLELGDSALYLCASSMGQSTGELFFGEGSRLTVL.

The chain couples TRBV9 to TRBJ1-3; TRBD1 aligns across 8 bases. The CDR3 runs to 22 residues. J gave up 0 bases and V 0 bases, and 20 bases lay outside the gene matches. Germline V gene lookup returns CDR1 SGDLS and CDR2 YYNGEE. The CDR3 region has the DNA TGTGCCAGCAGCGTAGAGGTTAACTCGGGCAGGGGGCAAAGGGGCTCTGGAAACACCATATATTTT. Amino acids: CASSVEVNSGRGQRGSGNTIYF.

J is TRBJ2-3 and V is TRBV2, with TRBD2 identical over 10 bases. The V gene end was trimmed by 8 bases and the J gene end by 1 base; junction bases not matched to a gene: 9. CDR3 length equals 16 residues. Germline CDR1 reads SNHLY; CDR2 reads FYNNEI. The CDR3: CASGLAGVRGTDTQYF. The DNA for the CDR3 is TGTGCCAGCGGCCTAGCGGGAGTACGAGGCACAGATACGCAGTATTTT.

The CDR3 spells CASSLGVERVQFF. As DNA, the CDR3 is TGTGCCAGCAGCTTAGGGGTCGAGCGGGTACAGTTCTTC. The chain links TRBV7-2 to TRBJ2-1, with D perhaps TRBD2 (6 bases). CDR3 length equals 13 residues. V was cut by 1 base and J by 13 bases, with 14 bases left in between. Germline lookup yields CDR1 SGHTA and CDR2 FQGNSA.

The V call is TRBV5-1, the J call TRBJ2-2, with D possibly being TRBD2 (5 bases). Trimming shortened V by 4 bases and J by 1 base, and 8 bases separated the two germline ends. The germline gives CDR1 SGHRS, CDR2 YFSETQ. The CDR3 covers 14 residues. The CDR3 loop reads CASSGGENTGELFF. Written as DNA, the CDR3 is TGCGCCAGCAGCGGAGGCGAGAACACCGGGGAGCTGTTTTTT.

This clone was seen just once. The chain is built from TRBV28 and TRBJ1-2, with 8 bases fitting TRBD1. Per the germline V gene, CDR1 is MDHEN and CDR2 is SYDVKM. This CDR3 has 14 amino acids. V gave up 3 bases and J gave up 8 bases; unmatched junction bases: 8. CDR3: CASSLQGAGEGYTF. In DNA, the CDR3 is TGTGCCAGCAGTTTGCAGGGGGCGGGAGAAGGCTACACCTTC.

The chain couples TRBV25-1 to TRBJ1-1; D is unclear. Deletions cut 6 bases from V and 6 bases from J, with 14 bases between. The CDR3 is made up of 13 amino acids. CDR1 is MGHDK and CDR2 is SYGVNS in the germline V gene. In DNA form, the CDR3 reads TGTGCCAGCAGCCACGTGGAGGGCGCTGAAGCTTTCTTT. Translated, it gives CASSHVEGAEAFF.

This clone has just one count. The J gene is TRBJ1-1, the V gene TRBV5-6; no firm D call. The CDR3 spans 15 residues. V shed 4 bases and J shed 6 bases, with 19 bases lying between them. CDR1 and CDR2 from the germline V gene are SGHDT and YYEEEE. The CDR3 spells CASSEDFSRRSEAFF. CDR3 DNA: TGTGCCAGCAGCGAGGACTTTTCTAGGCGCTCTGAAGCTTTCTTT.

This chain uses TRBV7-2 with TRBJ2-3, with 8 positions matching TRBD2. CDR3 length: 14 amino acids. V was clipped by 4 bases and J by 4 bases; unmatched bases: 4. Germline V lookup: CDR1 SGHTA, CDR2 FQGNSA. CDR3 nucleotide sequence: TGTGCCAGCAGCTCAGGACTAGCTCCAGATACGCAGTATTTT. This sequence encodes CASSSGLAPDTQYF.